This T cell receptor (beta chain) was documented in a study of blood T cell repertoires in COVID-19. Background on the study: COVID-19 samples collected from the United States, Italy and Spain covered acute and convalescent phases. Sources were T cells, B-cell-depleted T cells, or PBMCs; the material itself was cDNA or gDNA.

In the original workflow: Estimation of nucleated cell counts was performed using reference gene primer amplification. TCRdb's copy holds only in-frame clones and misses some; the assay was immunoSEQ multiplex PCR. That table is the source of V, J and clone size, and D and trimming were worked out from the DNA. The sample lists tens of thousands of clones, over 65% occurring once. This clone came up once. The specimen sequenced was peripheral blood. The source is a human donor in a cohort sampled during active COVID-19.

CDR3 bases: TGTGCCAGCAGCACCGGACGGACTCAAGAGACCCAGTACTTC. Protein sequence: CASSTGRTQETQYF. The chain joins TRBV5-8 to TRBJ2-5, with D perhaps TRBD2 (5 bases). There are 14 residues in the CDR3. V was cut by 4 bases and J by 2 bases, with 12 bases left in between. Germline lookup yields CDR1 SGHTS and CDR2 YDEGEE.